This T cell receptor beta chain was recovered during a study of response to subunit inactivated influenza vaccine. The study's findings and limits: Every seasonal influenza vaccination brings in few new T cells, the authors suggested.

In this sample, this clonotype turned up a few times. Its specificity is unknown. The ends lost 5 bases at V and 1 base at J; junction bases unmatched: 10. Looked up from germline, CDR1 is SEHNR and CDR2 is FQNEAQ (reference sequence). The CDR3 is 16 residues long. TCRdb reanalysed the RT-PCR reads using MiXCR and keeps one entry per CDR3 protein. The table lists just under 250,000 distinct CDR3 sequences, roughly an eighth of them singletons, with less than 8.5% in the top ten. The genes are TRBV7-9 and TRBJ2-5, with TRBD2 matching 7 bases. The sample was non-naive T cells sorted from PBMCs, taken roughly 2 weeks before vaccination. The receptor was isolated from a man aged 50-59 years who received an inactivated influenza vaccine. This CDR3 reads CASSGGPSGAQETQYF. The CDR3, as DNA: TGTGCCAGCAGCGGAGGGCCTAGCGGCGCCCAAGAGACCCAGTACTTC.